The 24 T cell receptor beta chains in this list originate from one sample, sequenced in a study of blood T cell repertoires in COVID-19. Only in-frame clones appear in the TCRdb table, and some are missing; sequencing was by immunoSEQ multiplex PCR. This sample yields around 130,000 clones, of which about four fifths are seen a single time; under 2% belongs to the top ten. The sequenced sample was PBMCs or T cells enriched from blood (not recorded which). These receptors all come from a woman between 18 and 29 years old who had been exposed to COVID-19.

This clone has more than one count but fewer than ten. V is TRBV23-1 and J is TRBJ2-1, with 8 bases matching TRBD1. TRBV23-1 is assigned to the ORF class and has an uncertain function. CDR3 length: 17 amino acids. Trimming took 0 bases from V and 6 from J; bases not matched to a gene: 10. The CDR3, as DNA: TGCGCCAGCAGTCAATCCCGATCTTCGACAGGGGTCAATGAGCAGTTCTTC. Amino acid sequence: CASSQSRSSTGVNEQFF.

This clone occurred once. The rearrangement joins TRBV7-2 to TRBJ1-2; D call uncertain. Germline CDR1 is SGHTA and CDR2 is FQGNSA. The V end lost 1 base, the J end lost 0 bases, and 9 bases lay between the germline ends. The CDR3 has 15 amino acids. The CDR3 sequence is CASSLGLLANYGYTF. CDR3 nucleotide sequence: TGTGCCAGCAGCTTAGGACTGTTAGCTAACTATGGCTACACCTTC. Filled out from reference TRBV7-2 and TRBJ1-2, the complete variable domain reads GAGVSQSPSNKVTEKGKDVELRCDPISGHTALYWYRQSLGQGLEFLIYFQGNSAPDKSGLPSDRFSAERTGGSVSTLTIQRTQQEDSAVYLCASSLGLLANYGYTFGSGTRLTVV.

V usage is TRBV5-1 and J usage is TRBJ2-2, with 10 positions matching TRBD1. Germline V CDR1 and CDR2: SGHRS, YFSETQ. The V segment lost 4 bases and the J segment 6 bases; nucleotides outside the gene matches: 18. The CDR3 loop spans 19 amino acids. CDR3: CASSGHPRRDRGIAGELFF. The CDR3 nucleotides read TGCGCCAGCAGCGGACATCCCCGAAGGGACAGGGGAATTGCCGGGGAGCTGTTTTTT.

The chain is built from TRBV10-2 and TRBJ2-5, with D possibly TRBD1 on 5 matching bases. CDR3 length: 13 amino acids. CDR1 is WSHSY and CDR2 is SAAADI in the germline V gene. With 8 bases removed from V and 1 base from J, the gap between germline ends came to 11 bases. The CDR3 protein is CASVGQLQETQYF. For the CDR3, the DNA is TGCGCCAGCGTCGGACAACTCCAAGAGACCCAGTACTTC.

The chain links TRBV5-4 to TRBJ1-1, with 9 positions matching TRBD1. V lost 4 bases, J lost 1 base, and 5 bases stayed unmatched. The CDR3 contains 15 residues. Germline V gene data show CDR1 as SGHNT and CDR2 as YYREEE (reference sequence). The CDR3 DNA reads as TGTGCCAGCAGCGACTTGGGACAGGGGAACACTGAAGCTTTCTTT. The encoded protein is CASSDLGQGNTEAFF.

The chain has TRBV28 and TRBJ2-3; the D gene is possibly TRBD2 (5 bases). V dropped 2 bases and J dropped 1 base, with 7 bases sitting between them. The CDR3 extends over 14 amino acids. Germline V gene lookup returns CDR1 MDHEN and CDR2 SYDVKM. This CDR3 is CASSLDYRTDTQYF. CDR3 bases: TGTGCCAGCAGTTTAGACTACCGCACAGATACGCAGTATTTT.

This clone was detected only a few times. The DNA of the CDR3 is TGCGCCAGCAGCCAAGGTGACTACCAAGAGGGTACGCAGTATTTT. This sequence encodes CASSQGDYQEGTQYF. This chain joins TRBV4-3 and TRBJ2-3, with a possible D match to TRBD2 (5 bases). V was pared by 1 base and J by 8 bases, with 16 bases between. From germline, CDR1 is LGHNA and CDR2 YSLEER. The CDR3 runs to 15 residues.

The gene calls are TRBV7-9 and TRBJ1-1; maybe TRBD1 (5 bases). The ends were cut back, 2 bases at V and 2 bases at J, with 9 bases in the middle. The CDR3 is made up of 14 amino acids. Germline V gene lookup returns CDR1 SEHNR and CDR2 FQNEAQ (reference sequence). CDR3 in DNA: TGTGCCAGCAGCTTAATAGGGGCCAACACTGAAGCTTTCTTT. Protein: CASSLIGANTEAFF.

The V and J genes are TRBV18 and TRBJ2-7; a possible D gene is TRBD1 (6 bases). Germline V gene lookup returns CDR1 KGHSH and CDR2 LQKENI. V lost 1 base and J lost 3, with 13 bases in between. This CDR3 is 15 amino acids long. As DNA, the CDR3 is TGTGCCAGCTCACCACGGAAGGACAGCCACTACGAGCAGTACTTC. Translation: CASSPRKDSHYEQYF.

The rearrangement joins TRBV30 to TRBJ2-1; 8 bases are a match to TRBD1. Germline V gene lookup returns CDR1 GTSNPN and CDR2 SVGIG (reference sequence). The V gene end was trimmed by 3 bases and the J gene end by 0 bases; junction bases not matched to a gene: 7. The length of the CDR3 is 16 residues. The CDR3 loop is CAWSRGQGLSYNEQFF. The CDR3 bases are TGTGCCTGGAGCCGAGGACAGGGTCTCTCCTACAATGAGCAGTTCTTC.

The chain has TRBV19 and TRBJ1-2; 8 nucleotides match TRBD1. The V segment lost 3 bases and the J segment 4 bases; nucleotides outside the gene matches: 4. CDR1 and CDR2 from the germline V gene are LNHDA and SQIVND (reference sequence). The CDR3 contains 14 residues. The CDR3 reads CASSIDRGGYGYTF. CDR3 sequence (DNA): TGTGCCAGTAGTATCGACAGGGGAGGCTATGGCTACACCTTC.

The chain recombines TRBV4-1 with TRBJ2-7; unclear D gene. V dropped 1 base and J dropped 3 bases, with 7 bases sitting between them. This CDR3 is built from 13 residues. The V gene's germline CDR1 is MGHRA and CDR2 YSYEKL. CDR3 protein: CASSQGDNYEQYF. The DNA of the CDR3 is TGCGCCAGCAGCCAAGGAGACAACTACGAGCAGTACTTC.

The CDR3 DNA reads TGCGCCAGCAGCCAAGACCCACACCAGAGCCGGGCAGATACGCAGTATTTT. Its protein product is CASSQDPHQSRADTQYF. The J gene is TRBJ2-3, the V gene TRBV4-3; no clear D. CDR3 length equals 17 residues. Germline CDR1 reads LGHNA; CDR2 reads YSLEER. Trimming left V 0 bases short and J 4 bases short, with 17 bases between.

V gene TRBV30 combines with J gene TRBJ1-1; D unresolved. CDR3 length: 13 residues. The V end was cut by 3 bases, the J end by 0 bases, with 8 bases between. CDR1 and CDR2 from the germline V gene are GTSNPN and SVGIG (reference sequence). The CDR3 spells CAWRSQVNTEAFF. The CDR3 DNA reads TGTGCCTGGAGAAGTCAGGTGAACACTGAAGCTTTCTTT.

This clone came up once. Other DNA sequences in this sample translate to the same CDR3. The CDR3 spells CASSPRGLGYGYTF. Here the CDR3 DNA reads TGTGCCAGCTCCCCCAGGGGGCTGGGCTATGGCTACACCTTC. The chain recombines TRBV7-2 with TRBJ1-2; the match to TRBD1 covers 8 bases. V was pared by 8 bases and J by 4 bases, with 9 bases of the junction left unmatched. Germline CDR1 and CDR2: SGHTA and FQGNSA. CDR3 length: 14 amino acids.

The chain couples TRBV5-4 to TRBJ2-3, with TRBD2 matching 12 bases. V trimming: 4 bases; J trimming: 4 bases; junction bases outside the gene matches: 7. Germline V gene lookup returns CDR1 SGHNT and CDR2 YYREEE (reference sequence). The CDR3 covers 16 residues. The CDR3 region has the DNA TGTGCCAGCAGCCCTAGCGGGAGGGAGTTGTCAGATACGCAGTATTTT. This translates into CASSPSGRELSDTQYF.

The chain carries TRBV2 and TRBJ1-1; maybe TRBD1 (5 bases). Germline CDR1 and CDR2: SNHLY and FYNNEI. Trimming pared 7 bases from V and 6 bases from J, leaving 12 bases between. The CDR3 loop spans 12 amino acids. This CDR3 reads CASTVQQAEAFF. The DNA of the CDR3 is TGTGCCAGCACCGTCCAACAGGCTGAAGCTTTCTTT.

This chain connects TRBV6-2 or TRBV6-3 to TRBJ2-7, with 8 bases aligning to TRBD1. The trim removed 5 bases at V and 4 bases at J, leaving 7 bases unmatched. CDR3 size: 14 residues. Germline loops: CDR1 MNHEY, CDR2 SVGEGT. In DNA form, the CDR3 reads TGTGCCAGCAGTAGAGCAGGGGGCCAGTACGAGCAGTACTTC. Its protein is CASSRAGGQYEQYF.

The chain joins TRBV10-3 to TRBJ2-7; 11 nucleotides match TRBD2. From germline, CDR1 is ENHRY and CDR2 SYGVKD. The ends lost 6 bases at V and 1 base at J; junction bases unmatched: 2. This CDR3 has 14 residues. The CDR3 loop reads CAISGTSGSYEQYF. Written as DNA, the CDR3 is TGTGCCATCAGCGGGACTAGCGGTTCCTACGAGCAGTACTTC.

The chain recombines TRBV7-9 with TRBJ2-7, with TRBD2 matching over 10 bases. J was trimmed by 6 bases and V by 1 base; bases with no gene match: 6. This CDR3 comprises 15 residues. Germline assignment: CDR1 SEHNR and CDR2 FQNEAQ (reference sequence). CDR3 loop: CASSLERGTSAEQYF. The CDR3 DNA reads TGTGCCAGCAGCTTAGAGAGGGGGACTAGCGCCGAGCAGTACTTC.

This rearrangement joins TRBV25-1 to TRBJ1-6; D may be TRBD1 (5 bases). This CDR3 is built from 14 residues. Germline values: CDR1 MGHDK, CDR2 SYGVNS. Trimming took off 5 bases at V and 6 bases at J, with 11 bases between the two ends. CDR3 coding DNA: TGTGCCAGCAGTTTTGTCGGGGGTAATTCACCCCTCCACTTT. Protein product: CASSFVGGNSPLHF.

The rearrangement joins TRBV19 to TRBJ2-5; 11 nucleotides agree with TRBD2. J lost 3 bases, V lost 7 bases, and 4 bases had no gene match. Germline V gene data show CDR1 as LNHDA and CDR2 as SQIVND (reference sequence). The CDR3 is 14 residues long. The CDR3 protein is CASNSLAGEETQYF. The CDR3 DNA sequence: TGTGCCAGTAACTCACTAGCGGGAGAAGAGACCCAGTACTTC. The whole variable domain, filled in from reference TRBV19 and TRBJ2-5, reads DGGITQSPKYLFRKEGQNVTLSCEQNLNHDAMYWYRQDPGQGLRLIYYSQIVNDFQKGDIAEGYSVSREKKESFPLTVTSAQKNPTAFYLCASNSLAGEETQYFGPGTRLLVL.

V and J are TRBV7-2 and TRBJ2-3; possible D gene TRBD2, 5 bases. The germline gives CDR1 SGHTA, CDR2 FQGNSA. The CDR3 covers 14 residues. Trimming removed 5 bases from V and 2 bases from J, with 11 bases in between. DNA of the CDR3: TGTGCCAGCAGCCTTAGCGCTTACACAGATACGCAGTATTTT. It yields the protein CASSLSAYTDTQYF.

The chain employs TRBV5-5 and TRBJ1-5; perhaps TRBD1 as D (6 bases). Trimming pared 4 bases from V and 7 bases from J, leaving 18 bases between. The CDR3 loop spans 15 amino acids. CDR1 is SGHKS and CDR2 is YYEKEE in the germline V gene (reference sequence). The CDR3 here is CASSLTGGTGQPQHF. CDR3 DNA sequence: TGTGCCAGCAGCCTGACGGGGGGCACGGGACAGCCCCAGCATTTT. Supplemented by reference TRBV5-5 and TRBJ1-5, the full variable domain reads DAGVTQSPTHLIKTRGQQVTLRCSPISGHKSVSWYQQVLGQGPQFIFQYYEKEERGRGNFPDRFSARQFPNYSSELNVNALLLGDSALYLCASSLTGGTGQPQHFGDGTRLSIL.